This T cell receptor (beta chain) was sequenced in a study of T cell clonotyping in hematopoietic cell transplantation. General observations from the study: Higher Inverse Simpson Index values in graft donor and pretransplant recipient predicted broader posttransplant TCR diversity. At the given depth, recipient repertoires were over 95% de novo clonotypes. Cells were unsorted, so CD4 and CD8 contributions were not separated. Recipient TCR diversity dropped after transplant; expanded clonotypes rose from day 30 to 180.

Measured with immunoSEQ multiplex PCR; TCRdb has only the in-frame clones, and not every one. The sample consists of about 69,000 clones, over 90% of them appearing once. Turning to this clone: Its antigen is still unknown.

CDR1 and CDR2 from the germline V gene are SGHNT and YYREEE (reference sequence). Trimming took 1 base from V and 2 from J, leaving 6 bases between them. The CDR3 loop spans 13 amino acids. What was sequenced was peripheral blood mononuclear cells. The receptor comes from a man between 45 and 60 years old in good health. Some clones in this sample may be carry-over from other donors' samples. This sequence joins TRBV5-4 and TRBJ1-2; no definite D call. The CDR3 sequence is CASSLRENYGYTF. DNA of the CDR3: TGTGCCAGCAGCTTGCGAGAAAACTATGGCTACACCTTC.